Presented here are 30 T cell receptor beta chains from one specimen sequenced in a study of shared clonotypes between healthy human individuals. Data came from immunoSEQ multiplex PCR; TCRdb stores just in-frame clones and leaves some out. The repertoire holds millions of clones, with roughly 92% as singletons. Specimen: naive CD4+ T cells sorted from blood. Subset denoted: CD45RA+ positively selected. The origin of the receptors is a man aged 18-30 years in good health.

The CDR3 nucleotides read TGTGCCAGCAGCTTATTGTCCAGGGGGCGGAATTCACCCCTCCACTTT. Residues: CASSLLSRGRNSPLHF. This chain joins TRBV7-6 and TRBJ1-6; 8 bases agree with TRBD1. This CDR3 contains 16 residues. The ends lost 2 bases at V and 7 bases at J; junction bases unmatched: 7. Germline CDR1 is SGHVS and CDR2 is FNYEAQ. Variable domain in full (rest from reference TRBV7-6 and TRBJ1-6): GAGVSQSPRYKVTKRGQDVALRCDPISGHVSLYWYRQALGQGPEFLTYFNYEAQQDKSGLPNDRFSAERPEGSISTLTIQRTEQRDSAMYRCASSLLSRGRNSPLHFGNGTRLTVT.

This CDR3 is CASSFLTGGKGEKLFF. DNA for the CDR3: TGTGCCAGCAGCTTTCTGACAGGGGGAAAGGGTGAAAAACTGTTTTTT. V usage is TRBV7-2 and J usage is TRBJ1-4; the match to TRBD1 covers 9 bases. Germline V CDR1 and CDR2: SGHTA, FQGNSA. This CDR3 has 16 residues. V lost 3 bases and J lost 7; bases outside the gene matches: 9.

This clone has more than one count but fewer than ten. The CDR3 spells CASSWGNHIYF. CDR3 DNA: TGTGCCAGTAGTTGGGGTAATCATATCTACTTC. This rearrangement joins TRBV19 to TRBJ2-4; no clear D gene. Trimming shortened V by 5 bases and J by 16 bases, and 15 bases separated the two germline ends. Per germline, CDR1 LNHDA and CDR2 SQIVND (reference sequence). The length of the CDR3 is 11 residues. The whole variable domain, filled in from reference TRBV19 and TRBJ2-4, reads DGGITQSPKYLFRKEGQNVTLSCEQNLNHDAMYWYRQDPGQGLRLIYYSQIVNDFQKGDIAEGYSVSREKKESFPLTVTSAQKNPTAFYLCASSWGNHIYFGAGTRLSVL.

The CDR3 DNA sequence: TGTGCCAGTATCGGGACGCCTAACACCATATATTTT. Residues: CASIGTPNTIYF. The rearrangement links TRBV19 to TRBJ1-3; D is perhaps TRBD1 (5 bases). Germline loops: CDR1 LNHDA, CDR2 SQIVND (reference sequence). The CDR3 runs to 12 residues. V gave up 7 bases and J gave up 7 bases, with 11 bases separating them.

J is TRBJ2-1 and V is TRBV27; perhaps TRBD2 as D (7 bases). The CDR3 runs to 16 residues. The germline V gene encodes CDR1 MNHEY and CDR2 SMNVEV (reference sequence). Trimming stripped 1 base from V and 0 bases from J, with 10 bases between. The CDR3 protein is CASSLFRGASYNEQFF. Here the CDR3 DNA reads TGTGCCAGCAGTTTATTTCGGGGGGCCTCCTACAATGAGCAGTTCTTC.

The CDR3 DNA is TGTGCCAGCAGCATCCCCGGCAGGGGCCGCGAAGCTTTCTTT. Protein sequence: CASSIPGRGREAFF. The chain employs TRBV28 and TRBJ1-1; TRBD1 might be the D (6 bases). Trimming cost V 6 bases and J 8 bases, with 19 bases left between them. Germline V gene sequence: CDR1 MDHEN, CDR2 SYDVKM. CDR3 length equals 14 residues.

The chain is built from TRBV30 and TRBJ2-2, with D possibly matching TRBD1 (5 bases). Between the trimmed V and J ends, which lost 1 base and 1 base, there was a span of 13 bases. CDR1 GTSNPN and CDR2 SVGIG come from the germline V gene (reference sequence). The CDR3 consists of 16 residues. The CDR3: CAWSAGHVKNTGELFF. The DNA of the CDR3 is TGTGCCTGGAGTGCCGGACATGTGAAGAACACCGGGGAGCTGTTTTTT. Drawing the rest from reference TRBV30 and TRBJ2-2, the complete variable domain is SQTIHQWPATLVQPVGSPLSLECTVEGTSNPNLYWYRQAAGRGLQLLFYSVGIGQISSEVPQNLSASRPQDRQFILSSKKLLLSDSGFYLCAWSAGHVKNTGELFFGEGSRLTVL.

Comment on this clone: Other DNA sequences in the same sample also yield this CDR3. CDR3 coding DNA: TGTGCCAGCAGCTTAATGGGACAGACCTACGAGCAGTACTTC. Translation: CASSLMGQTYEQYF. The gene calls are TRBV7-2 and TRBJ2-7; 7 bases line up with TRBD1. Germline trimming cut 2 bases from V and 2 bases from J; bases unmatched to any gene: 3. Germline V gives CDR1 SGHTA, CDR2 FQGNSA. This CDR3 spans 14 amino acids.

V usage is TRBV4-3 and J usage is TRBJ2-7; TRBD1 matches 11 bases. Trimming took 3 bases from V and 5 from J; bases not matched to a gene: 9. The length of the CDR3 is 16 residues. The germline CDR1 and CDR2 sequences are LGHNA and YSLEER. In nucleotides, the CDR3 is TGCGCCAGCAGCCAGACCGTGGGACAGGGGGGGAACGAGCAGTACTTC. It encodes CASSQTVGQGGNEQYF.

The gene calls are TRBV6-5 and TRBJ2-5; perhaps TRBD1 as D (5 bases). Per germline, CDR1 MNHEY and CDR2 SVGAGI. The CDR3 is 14 residues long. V was shortened by 7 bases and J by 1 base, with 13 bases between the two germline ends. The CDR3 sequence: CASMGRGTQETQYF. CDR3 bases: TGTGCCAGCATGGGTAGGGGTACCCAAGAGACCCAGTACTTC.

This clone has a single count. The chain uses TRBV5-1 and TRBJ2-7; TRBD1 matches at 7 bases. With V trimmed by 1 base and J by 4 bases, 2 bases remained unmatched. CDR3 size: 13 residues. Germline assignment: CDR1 SGHRS and CDR2 YFSETQ. CDR3 residues: CASSLQTGYEQYF. Written as DNA, the CDR3 is TGCGCCAGCAGCTTGCAGACAGGGTACGAGCAGTACTTC.

DNA of the CDR3: TGTGCCAGTAGGGAAAATTGGGTATACTCCTACAATGAGCAGTTCTTC. It codes for CASRENWVYSYNEQFF. V gene TRBV19 combines with J gene TRBJ2-1; D call uncertain. The CDR3 contains 16 residues. The germline CDR1 and CDR2 sequences are LNHDA and SQIVND (reference sequence). V was trimmed by 6 bases and J by 0 bases, leaving 15 bases between them. Filled out from reference TRBV19 and TRBJ2-1, the complete variable domain reads DGGITQSPKYLFRKEGQNVTLSCEQNLNHDAMYWYRQDPGQGLRLIYYSQIVNDFQKGDIAEGYSVSREKKESFPLTVTSAQKNPTAFYLCASRENWVYSYNEQFFGPGTRLTVL.

As to this clone: At the DNA level, this CDR3 is encoded by other sequences in the same sample as well. The chain couples TRBV30 to TRBJ2-7, with D hard to call. CDR1 and CDR2 (germline): GTSNPN, SVGIG (reference sequence). CDR3 length: 11 amino acids. Trimming left V 1 base short and J 4 bases short, with 5 bases between. CDR3 in DNA: TGTGCCTGGAGTGCGACGTACGAGCAGTACTTC. Amino acid sequence: CAWSATYEQYF.

The rearrangement joins TRBV10-1 to TRBJ2-7; 10 bases map to TRBD2. The CDR3 has 15 amino acids. V shed 2 bases and J 2 bases; nucleotides not matched to a gene: 3. CDR1 and CDR2 (germline): WNHNN, SYGVQD (reference sequence). In DNA, the CDR3 is TGCGCCAGCAGTGAGGCTAGCGGGGGAGCCTACGAGCAGTACTTC. Encoded protein: CASSEASGGAYEQYF.

The V call is TRBV5-5, the J call TRBJ1-6; 7 bases are a match to TRBD1. CDR1 and CDR2 from the germline V gene are SGHKS and YYEKEE (reference sequence). V gave up 2 bases and J gave up 5 bases; unmatched junction bases: 4. The CDR3 is made up of 15 amino acids. CDR3 DNA sequence: TGTGCCAGCAGCTTAGAGGGGACAGATAATTCACCCCTCCACTTT. Translating gives CASSLEGTDNSPLHF.

The genes are TRBV11-2 and TRBJ1-5; 8 bases match TRBD1. Germline V CDR1 and CDR2: SGHAT, FQNNGV. This CDR3 spans 17 amino acids. Unmatched junction bases numbered 13, after V lost 2 bases and J lost 7 bases. The CDR3, as DNA: TGTGCCAGCAGCTTATTTCCCAGGGGGCAGGTAGGGCAGCCCCAGCATTTT. Translating it yields CASSLFPRGQVGQPQHF.

This clone appeared once. The rearrangement uses TRBV5-4 and TRBJ2-1; D may match TRBD1 or TRBD2 (5 bases each). Germline loops: CDR1 SGHNT, CDR2 YYREEE (reference sequence). V lost 0 bases to trimming and J lost 4 bases, with 11 bases between them. The CDR3 runs to 15 residues. CDR3 DNA sequence: TGTGCCAGCAGCTTGGAAGGGGAGAGGTACAATGAGCAGTTCTTC. This codes for CASSLEGERYNEQFF.

This chain links TRBV5-1 with TRBJ2-3; either TRBD1 or TRBD2 may supply D (5 bases each). The CDR3 sequence is 15 residues long. CDR1 is SGHRS, CDR2 YFSETQ, per germline. The V end was cut by 4 bases, the J end by 2 bases, with 14 bases between. The CDR3 here is CASSPVSGHTDTQYF. The CDR3 DNA is TGCGCCAGCAGCCCGGTCAGCGGACACACAGATACGCAGTATTTT.

The chain has TRBV2 and TRBJ1-2, with 8 bases aligning to TRBD1. Per the germline V gene, CDR1 is SNHLY and CDR2 is FYNNEI. This CDR3 is built from 13 residues. With 6 bases clipped from V and 7 bases from J, the junction kept 7 bases outside the gene matches. The CDR3 nucleotides read TGTGCCAGCAGGAAGACAGGGGTTCCTGGCTACACCTTC. It specifies CASRKTGVPGYTF.

The genes are TRBV18 and TRBJ2-7, with D possibly matching TRBD2 (6 bases). Trimming stripped 5 bases from V and 3 bases from J, with 11 bases between. CDR1 and CDR2 from the germline V gene are KGHSH and LQKENI. This CDR3 comprises 13 residues. DNA of the CDR3: TGTGCCAGCTCAGGAGCGGGTGTCTACGAGCAGTACTTC. Its translation: CASSGAGVYEQYF.

The V and J genes are TRBV5-4 and TRBJ1-1; the D is unclear. The V end was cut by 1 base, the J end by 8 bases, with 9 bases between. The CDR3 is made up of 12 amino acids. Germline V gives CDR1 SGHNT, CDR2 YYREEE (reference sequence). The CDR3 loop is CASSLIGLEAFF. The CDR3 coding sequence is TGTGCCAGCAGCTTGATAGGCCTGGAAGCTTTCTTT.

Comment on this clone: The identical CDR3 is also encoded by other nucleotide sequences in the sample. The chain's CDR3 is CAISGTYEQYF. The DNA of the CDR3 is TGTGCCATCAGTGGAACCTACGAGCAGTACTTC. The genes are TRBV10-3 and TRBJ2-7; no firm D call. V was cut by 4 bases and J by 2 bases, with 3 bases left in between. This CDR3 region has 11 residues. Germline V gives CDR1 ENHRY, CDR2 SYGVKD.

V is TRBV5-4 and J is TRBJ1-2; possibly TRBD1 for D (6 bases). From germline, CDR1 is SGHNT and CDR2 YYREEE (reference sequence). The CDR3 runs 15 residues. The V end was cut by 4 bases, the J end by 5 bases, with 18 bases between. The chain's CDR3 is CASSRDIGESYGYTF. DNA for the CDR3: TGTGCCAGCAGCCGGGACATCGGCGAATCTTATGGCTACACCTTC.

In its sample, this clone was seen a few times. The chain recombines TRBV19 with TRBJ1-1; 7 bases align to TRBD1. CDR3 length: 16 residues. Germline V CDR1 and CDR2: LNHDA, SQIVND (reference sequence). J gave up 1 base and V 6 bases, and 11 bases lay outside the gene matches. The chain's CDR3 is CASSRGPGQPNTEAFF. DNA of the CDR3: TGTGCCAGTAGCCGTGGGCCGGGACAGCCGAACACTGAAGCTTTCTTT.

V and J are TRBV5-1 and TRBJ2-6, with 7 bases lining up with TRBD1. The J segment lost 4 bases and the V segment lost 4 bases, leaving 11 bases of the junction unmatched. Germline V gene sequence: CDR1 SGHRS, CDR2 YFSETQ. The CDR3 loop spans 17 amino acids. In nucleotides, the CDR3 is TGCGCCAGCAGCACCAAACCACAGGGGACGGGGGCCAACGTCCTGACTTTC. This translates into CASSTKPQGTGANVLTF.

This chain connects TRBV18 to TRBJ1-4, with D perhaps TRBD1 (6 bases). In germline, CDR1 is KGHSH, CDR2 LQKENI. There are 13 residues in the CDR3. Trimming stripped 6 bases from V and 7 bases from J, with 12 bases between. In nucleotides, the CDR3 is TGTGCCAGCTCGCGGGACACGAGTGAAAAACTGTTTTTT. This codes for CASSRDTSEKLFF.

This clone was seen just once. This rearrangement joins TRBV10-1 to TRBJ2-3, with D perhaps matching TRBD1 (6 bases). The V and J ends lost 0 bases and 1 base respectively, with 8 bases between them. Germline V gives CDR1 WNHNN, CDR2 SYGVQD (reference sequence). The CDR3 totals 15 residues. The CDR3 spells CASSESNRGTDTQYF. CDR3 nucleotides: TGCGCCAGCAGTGAGTCGAACAGGGGCACAGATACGCAGTATTTT.

The V call is TRBV19, the J call TRBJ2-5, with D unclear. The J call is uncertain, as TRBJ2-7 better fits the DNA end. Germline CDR1 reads LNHDA; CDR2 reads SQIVND (reference sequence). CDR3 length: 13 amino acids. Written as DNA, the CDR3 is TGTGCCAGTAGTATAGGGGTCGCATACGAGCAGTACTTC. This gives the protein CASSIGVAYEQYF.

The chain combines TRBV6-5 with TRBJ1-1, with a possible D match to TRBD1 (6 bases). The germline V gene encodes CDR1 MNHEY and CDR2 SVGAGI. The V end lost 5 bases, the J end lost 0 bases, and 10 bases lay between the germline ends. This CDR3 has 14 residues. CDR3 sequence: CASSKDRMNTEAFF. The CDR3 DNA reads as TGTGCCAGCAGTAAGGACAGAATGAACACTGAAGCTTTCTTT.

This chain links TRBV21-1 with TRBJ2-5; the DNA was not compared with TRBD1, the D call given in the table. TRBV21-1 represents a pseudogene. The CDR3 length is 14 residues. The CDR3 is CASSKVRQQETQYF. The DNA of the CDR3 is TGTGCCAGCAGCAAAGTCAGGCAACAAGAGACCCAGTACTTC.